This passage covers 4 T cell receptor beta chains from one sample sequenced in a study of T cells in localized non-small cell lung cancer (dated by TCRdb to between 2020 and 2021). The library was produced with the immunoSEQ multiplex PCR assay. In its TCRdb copy, this immuneACCESS table keeps in-frame sequences only and misses some clones. Where compared with another copy, unresolved V genes explain less than half of these, and the others have no known cause. In all, the sample holds about 28,000 clones, and about nine tenths of those were seen once. The top ten clones comprise about 6.8% of the sample. Specimen: peripheral blood, collected before any cancer treatment. Receptors originate from a male donor older than 55 with stage I lung adenocarcinoma.

The chain couples TRBV5-1 to TRBJ1-6; perhaps TRBD1 as D (5 bases). This CDR3 has 13 residues. The V end was cut by 1 base, the J end by 9 bases, with 8 bases between. CDR1 SGHRS and CDR2 YFSETQ come from the germline V gene. The chain's CDR3 is CASSLSGSSPLHF. As DNA, the CDR3 is TGCGCCAGCAGCTTGTCAGGGTCTTCACCCCTCCACTTT.

Turning to this clone: The identical CDR3 is also encoded by other nucleotide sequences in the sample. In DNA, the CDR3 is TGTGCCAGCTCACCAGAGGCAGGGGGCAATCAGCCCCAGCATTTT. Amino acids: CASSPEAGGNQPQHF. The J gene is TRBJ1-5, the V gene TRBV18; tentative D call: TRBD1 (6 bases). Looked up from germline, CDR1 is KGHSH and CDR2 is LQKENI. Trimming shortened V by 2 bases and J by 2 bases, and 10 bases separated the two germline ends. The CDR3 has 15 residues.

This clone was observed a few times. This rearrangement joins TRBV30 to TRBJ1-2, with a possible D match to TRBD1 (6 bases). CDR1 is GTSNPN, CDR2 SVGIG, per germline (reference sequence). This CDR3 is built from 11 residues. V lost 8 bases to trimming and J lost 6 bases, with 13 bases between them. CDR3 residues: CARARGNGYTF. The CDR3 coding sequence is TGTGCCAGAGCCAGGGGTAATGGCTACACCTTC.

The rearrangement links TRBV30 to TRBJ1-1, with D perhaps matching TRBD1 (5 bases). The CDR3 runs to 15 residues. V was trimmed by 2 bases and J by 5 bases, leaving 18 bases between them. Germline V gene data show CDR1 as GTSNPN and CDR2 as SVGIG (reference sequence). Here the CDR3 DNA reads TGTGCCTGGAGTCCATTGGAGGGGATTGCGACTGAAGCTTTCTTT. The encoded protein is CAWSPLEGIATEAFF.